This is a list of T cell receptor beta chains from one sample in a study of OX40 agonist ivuxolimab in advanced cancers. Data came from immunoSEQ multiplex PCR; TCRdb stores just in-frame clones and leaves some out. The repertoire holds about 75,000 clones, with about nine tenths as singletons. The sequenced sample was CD4+ or CD8+ T cells sorted from blood, obtained in a trial of the OX40 agonist ivuxolimab. The receptors here all came from an adult with an advanced solid tumor such as melanoma, head and neck, liver or kidney cancer. Both conserved end residues are part of each CDR3. Fields, in order: clone size, V gene, J gene, D gene, CDR3 DNA, CDR3 protein. A D gene is named only where the DNA matches it firmly. The size field is filled for only some rows; it gives once, few, many or a size class.

clone size: -; V gene: TRBV6-4; J gene: TRBJ2-2; D gene: -; CDR3 DNA: TGTGCCAGCAGAGTGGAGGGGAGTCACACCGGGGAGCTGTTTTTT; CDR3 protein: CASRVEGSHTGELFF
clone size: -; V gene: TRBV15; J gene: TRBJ1-2; D gene: -; CDR3 DNA: TGTGCCACCAGCCCCACGCGGGGTTATGGCTACACCTTC; CDR3 protein: CATSPTRGYGYTF
clone size: few; V gene: TRBV30; J gene: TRBJ2-1; D gene: -; CDR3 DNA: TGTGCCTGGAGAGGGTGGAATGAGCAGTTCTTC; CDR3 protein: CAWRGWNEQFF
clone size: -; V gene: TRBV6-4; J gene: TRBJ2-2; D gene: -; CDR3 DNA: TGTGCCAGCAGCCCTGACAGGGCGGGAACCGGGGAGCTGTTTTTT; CDR3 protein: CASSPDRAGTGELFF
clone size: -; V gene: TRBV7-3; J gene: TRBJ2-7; D gene: -; CDR3 DNA: TGTGCCAGCAGCTTAGGGGGGACAGACTACGAGCAGTACTTC; CDR3 protein: CASSLGGTDYEQYF
clone size: once; V gene: TRBV7-9; J gene: TRBJ2-5; D gene: TRBD1; CDR3 DNA: TGTGCCAGCAGCTTAGGGTTCGGGGCAGGGGGCGCGGAGACCCAGTACTTC; CDR3 protein: CASSLGFGAGGAETQYF
clone size: -; V gene: TRBV7-8; J gene: TRBJ1-2; D gene: -; CDR3 DNA: TGTGCCAGCGAGCGAGGGGACTATGGCTACACCTTC; CDR3 protein: CASERGDYGYTF
clone size: -; V gene: TRBV29-1; J gene: TRBJ1-2; D gene: -; CDR3 DNA: TGCAGCGTTGATCCAGGGACTAACTATGGCTACACCTTC; CDR3 protein: CSVDPGTNYGYTF
clone size: -; V gene: TRBV7-6; J gene: TRBJ2-2; D gene: -; CDR3 DNA: TGTGCCAGCAGCCATCAAACCAGGGCGAACACCGGGGAGCTGTTTTTT; CDR3 protein: CASSHQTRANTGELFF
clone size: -; V gene: TRBV15; J gene: TRBJ1-2; D gene: -; CDR3 DNA: TGTGCCACCTCTAAGCAGGGAATCTATGGCTACACCTTC; CDR3 protein: CATSKQGIYGYTF
clone size: -; V gene: TRBV6-1; J gene: TRBJ2-7; D gene: -; CDR3 DNA: TGTGCCAGCAGTGAAGCGGGAGGAGGGGTGAGTCACGAGCAGTACTTC; CDR3 protein: CASSEAGGGVSHEQYF
clone size: -; V gene: TRBV28; J gene: TRBJ1-1; D gene: -; CDR3 DNA: TGTGCCAGCAGGTGGGGAGGCGGCGCTTTCTTT; CDR3 protein: CASRWGGGAFF
clone size: -; V gene: TRBV7-2; J gene: TRBJ1-6; D gene: TRBD1; CDR3 DNA: TGTGCCAGCAGCCCGTCAGGGGGTTCGGATTCACCCCTCCACTTT; CDR3 protein: CASSPSGGSDSPLHF
clone size: -; V gene: TRBV5-1; J gene: TRBJ2-1; D gene: TRBD2; CDR3 DNA: TGCGCCAGCAGCCCTATAACTAGCGGGGGGGCCAATGAGCAGTTCTTC; CDR3 protein: CASSPITSGGANEQFF
clone size: -; V gene: TRBV30; J gene: TRBJ2-5; D gene: TRBD2; CDR3 DNA: TGTGCCTGGAGTGCGTTGACTAGCGGGGAGGCAAAGACCCAGTACTTC; CDR3 protein: CAWSALTSGEAKTQYF
clone size: -; V gene: TRBV5-3; J gene: TRBJ1-5; D gene: TRBD1; CDR3 DNA: TGTGCCAGAATTACCGGACAGGGGTGGGTGAGTCAGCCCCAGCATTTT; CDR3 protein: CARITGQGWVSQPQHF
clone size: -; V gene: TRBV6-1; J gene: TRBJ1-5; D gene: TRBD1; CDR3 DNA: TGTGCCAGCAGGACCGGACAGGGGGGGTATCAGCCCCAGCATTTT; CDR3 protein: CASRTGQGGYQPQHF
clone size: -; V gene: TRBV28; J gene: TRBJ2-7; D gene: -; CDR3 DNA: TGTGCCAGCAGTACCGGGACCCAATCCTACGAGCAGTACTTC; CDR3 protein: CASSTGTQSYEQYF
clone size: -; V gene: TRBV2; J gene: TRBJ2-7; D gene: TRBD1; CDR3 DNA: TGTGCCAGCGGAGGACAGGGAACCTACGAGCAGTACTTC; CDR3 protein: CASGGQGTYEQYF
clone size: -; V gene: TRBV5-6; J gene: TRBJ1-4; D gene: -; CDR3 DNA: TGTGCCAGCAGCGCCGACGGTGCAACTAATGAAAAACTGTTTTTT; CDR3 protein: CASSADGATNEKLFF
clone size: -; V gene: TRBV7-2; J gene: TRBJ2-1; D gene: -; CDR3 DNA: TGTGCCAGCAGCTTAGCGTGGATGAACAATGAGCAGTTCTTC; CDR3 protein: CASSLAWMNNEQFF
clone size: -; V gene: TRBV7-2; J gene: TRBJ2-3; D gene: -; CDR3 DNA: TGTGCCAGCAGTACGGACTGGGGAGCAGATACGCAGTATTTT; CDR3 protein: CASSTDWGADTQYF
clone size: -; V gene: TRBV10-1; J gene: TRBJ2-1; D gene: TRBD2; CDR3 DNA: TGCGCCAGCAGTGGGCCGACTAGCGGCGGCAAAGGGGGATACAATGAGCAGTTCTTC; CDR3 protein: CASSGPTSGGKGGYNEQFF
clone size: -; V gene: TRBV28; J gene: TRBJ2-7; D gene: -; CDR3 DNA: TGTGCCAGCAGAGGAGTTCCCTACGAGCAGTACTTC; CDR3 protein: CASRGVPYEQYF
clone size: -; V gene: TRBV19; J gene: TRBJ2-3; D gene: TRBD2; CDR3 DNA: TGTGCCAGTAGTATTTCTCTAGCGGGCAACACAGATACGCAGTATTTT; CDR3 protein: CASSISLAGNTDTQYF